Listed below are T cell receptor beta chains from one sample, sequenced in a study of blood T cell repertoires in COVID-19. Clones were sequenced by immunoSEQ multiplex PCR, and TCRdb holds only the in-frame ones, with some missing. The sample yields 150,000 to 200,000 clones, under 90% seen once. Material for sequencing was PBMCs or T cells enriched from blood (not recorded which). These TCRs come from a woman in her fifties or sixties who had recovered from COVID-19. CDR3s include the opening cysteine and the closing phenylalanine or tryptophan. Each record gives: CDR3 DNA, CDR3 protein, D gene, V gene, J gene, clone size. The D gene is left open where the match is weak. Clone size is stated in some rows and not others, as once, few, many or a class when expanded.

TGTGCCAGCAGCCAACTGACAGGGGGGATCACTGAAGCTTTCTTT,CASSQLTGGITEAFF,TRBD1,TRBV14,TRBJ1-1,.
TGTGCCAGCAGCCCCCCCCAGCCCACAGGGGTCCATAATTCACCCCTCCACTTT,CASSPPQPTGVHNSPLHF,TRBD1,TRBV7-9,TRBJ1-6,.
TGTGCCAGCCGACAGGGTGTGGTTTCACCCCTCCACTTT,CASRQGVVSPLHF,TRBD1,TRBV19,TRBJ1-6,.
TGTGCCAGTAGTATACAGGGAAGGAATCAGCCCCAGCATTTT,CASSIQGRNQPQHF,.,TRBV19,TRBJ1-5,.
TGTGCCAGCAGCTGGGGGCAATGGTCGGGTGAAAAACTGTTTTTT,CASSWGQWSGEKLFF,.,TRBV11-2,TRBJ1-4,.
TGTGCCAGCAGCACCCGCCAGGGGGCCGACTTTTTT,CASSTRQGADFF,TRBD1,TRBV6-5,TRBJ1-1,.
TGTGCCAGCAGGCGACAGGGGGGAAGCACAGATACGCAGTATTTT,CASRRQGGSTDTQYF,TRBD1,TRBV28,TRBJ2-3,.
TGTGCCAGTAGTATGTCCTGGACAGGGGGCTACGAGCAGTACTTC,CASSMSWTGGYEQYF,TRBD1,TRBV19,TRBJ2-7,.
TGTGCCAGCAGCTTACCTGGGACAGGGCACTATGGCTACACCTTC,CASSLPGTGHYGYTF,TRBD1,TRBV7-9,TRBJ1-2,once
TGTGCCAGCAGCCCCTTTACCGGGGAGCTGTTTTTT,CASSPFTGELFF,.,TRBV7-9,TRBJ2-2,.